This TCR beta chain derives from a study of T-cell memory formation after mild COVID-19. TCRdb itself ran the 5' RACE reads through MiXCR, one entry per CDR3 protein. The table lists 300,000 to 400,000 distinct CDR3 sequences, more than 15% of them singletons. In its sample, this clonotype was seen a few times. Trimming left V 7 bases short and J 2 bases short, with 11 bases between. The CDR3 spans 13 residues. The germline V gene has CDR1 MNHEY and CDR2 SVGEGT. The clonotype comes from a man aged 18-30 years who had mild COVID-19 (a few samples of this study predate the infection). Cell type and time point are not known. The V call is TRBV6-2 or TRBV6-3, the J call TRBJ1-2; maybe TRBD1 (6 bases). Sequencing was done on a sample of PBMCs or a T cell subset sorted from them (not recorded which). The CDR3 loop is CASTIDRNYGYTF. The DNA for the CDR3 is TGTGCCAGCACCATCGACAGGAACTATGGCTACACCTTC.